Reported below is one T cell receptor (beta chain). This sample is drawn from a study of blood T cell repertoires in COVID-19. TCRdb keeps only in-frame clones here, not all; method: immunoSEQ multiplex PCR. The sample contains about 260,000 clones, 70% to 90% of which appear only once. The junction had 8 bases not matched to a gene; V was cut back by 0 bases and J by 4 bases. The CDR3 has 17 residues. Germline loops: CDR1 LNHNV, CDR2 YYDKDF (reference sequence). The sample consisted of peripheral blood. This chain connects TRBV15 to TRBJ1-3; 8 bases map to TRBD1. The receptor was derived from a woman aged 50 to 60 with acute or convalescent COVID-19. CDR3 nucleotides: TGTGCCACCAGCAGAGACCCTCGACAGGGGAGGGGAAACACCATATATTTT. Translation gives CATSRDPRQGRGNTIYF.